Below, 12 T cell receptor beta chains from the same sample are listed, as sequenced in a study of TIL therapy for anti-PD-1-resistant metastatic lung cancer. Sequencing used immunoSEQ v3. Assay: immunoSEQ multiplex PCR; the TCRdb copy retains only in-frame clones and omits some. The sample records tens of thousands of clones, 65% to 90% being singletons. Time point meaning: pre-treatment sample, taken before nivolumab and TIL therapy. Here the sequenced sample was blood, taken at baseline. The receptors originated from a person aged 25 to 80 with non-small cell lung cancer.

This chain connects TRBV10-2 to TRBJ1-1, with 7 bases identical to TRBD1. This CDR3 has 14 residues. Germline V lookup: CDR1 WSHSY, CDR2 SAAADI. The V gene end was trimmed by 5 bases and the J gene end by 5 bases; junction bases not matched to a gene: 8. The CDR3 sequence is CASSRQGGDTEAFF. The CDR3 DNA reads as TGCGCCAGCAGTAGACAGGGAGGGGATACTGAAGCTTTCTTT.

The V call is TRBV2, the J call TRBJ2-2, with D perhaps assigned TRBD1 or TRBD2 (5 bases each). Trimming pared 4 bases from V and 1 base from J, leaving 16 bases between. The CDR3 is 17 amino acids. Germline V gives CDR1 SNHLY, CDR2 FYNNEI. CDR3 nucleotide sequence: TGTGCCAGCAGTGTTGGCCCACCTGGGGGGAACACCGGGGAGCTGTTTTTT. It is translated as CASSVGPPGGNTGELFF.

The rearrangement joins TRBV6-2 or TRBV6-3 to TRBJ2-1; D might be TRBD2 (5 bases). Germline V lookup: CDR1 MNHEY, CDR2 SVGEGT. The V end lost 4 bases, the J end lost 4 bases, and 8 bases lay between the germline ends. The CDR3 spans 13 residues. The CDR3 loop reads CASSSAVYNEQFF. The DNA for the CDR3 is TGTGCCAGCAGTTCAGCGGTTTACAATGAGCAGTTCTTC.

The chain links TRBV27 to TRBJ2-3; tentatively, D is TRBD2 (6 bases). Trimming pared 3 bases from V and 3 bases from J, leaving 10 bases between. CDR3 length: 14 residues. In germline, CDR1 is MNHEY, CDR2 SMNVEV (reference sequence). Written as DNA, the CDR3 is TGTGCCAGCAGTTTCGGCGGGGTAACAGATACGCAGTATTTT. This gives the protein CASSFGGVTDTQYF.

The V call is TRBV10-3, the J call TRBJ1-1; unclear D gene. The CDR3 runs 16 residues. Trimming took 0 bases from V and 4 from J, leaving 15 bases between them. Germline V gives CDR1 ENHRY, CDR2 SYGVKD. CDR3 sequence reads: CAISESGISPSTEAFF. The DNA of the CDR3 is TGTGCCATCAGTGAGTCAGGCATCTCTCCGAGCACTGAAGCTTTCTTT.

The genes are TRBV6-2 or TRBV6-3 and TRBJ2-2; perhaps TRBD1 as D (5 bases). The germline gives CDR1 MNHEY, CDR2 SVGEGT. V lost 2 bases, J lost 6 bases, and 16 bases lay in between. The CDR3 sequence is 16 residues long. CDR3 sequence (DNA): TGTGCCAGCAGTTACCCGGAGTTTAAGGGGTCCGGGGAGCTGTTTTTT. Residues: CASSYPEFKGSGELFF.

CDR3 residues: CASLPGQGADGYTF. The CDR3 DNA follows: TGTGCCAGTCTACCGGGACAGGGGGCTGATGGCTACACCTTC. J is TRBJ1-2 and V is TRBV28, with 12 bases lining up with TRBD1. This CDR3 spans 14 amino acids. With V trimmed by 9 bases and J by 6 bases, 8 bases remained unmatched. Looked up from germline, CDR1 is MDHEN and CDR2 is SYDVKM.

In its sample, this clone was seen once. The chain has TRBV30 and TRBJ2-2; TRBD1 matches 8 bases. Per germline, CDR1 GTSNPN and CDR2 SVGIG (reference sequence). The CDR3 covers 16 residues. V was clipped by 3 bases and J by 5 bases; unmatched bases: 11. CDR3 in amino acids: CAWSDPGQVLTGELFF. The CDR3 DNA follows: TGTGCCTGGAGCGACCCGGGACAGGTTCTGACCGGGGAGCTGTTTTTT. The complete variable domain, with remaining parts taken from reference TRBV30 and TRBJ2-2, reads SQTIHQWPATLVQPVGSPLSLECTVEGTSNPNLYWYRQAAGRGLQLLFYSVGIGQISSEVPQNLSASRPQDRQFILSSKKLLLSDSGFYLCAWSDPGQVLTGELFFGEGSRLTVL.

Here the CDR3 reads CASSGQGVSDTQYF. Written as DNA, the CDR3 is TGTGCCAGCAGCGGACAGGGGGTCTCAGATACGCAGTATTTT. The gene calls are TRBV6-2 or TRBV6-3 and TRBJ2-3; 10 nucleotides line up with TRBD1. The ends lost 6 bases at V and 4 bases at J; junction bases unmatched: 4. Germline values: CDR1 MNHEY, CDR2 SVGEGT. The CDR3 spans 14 residues.

This clone was observed a handful of times. The genes are TRBV14 and TRBJ2-5; 14 nucleotides align to TRBD2. Germline trimming cut 6 bases from V and 4 bases from J; bases unmatched to any gene: 7. Germline assignment: CDR1 SGHDN and CDR2 FVKESK. This CDR3 contains 16 residues. CDR3 loop: CASSQAGTSGGETQYF. CDR3 bases: TGTGCCAGCAGTCAGGCGGGGACTAGCGGGGGAGAGACCCAGTACTTC. The complete variable domain, with remaining parts taken from reference TRBV14 and TRBJ2-5, reads EAGVTQFPSHSVIEKGQTVTLRCDPISGHDNLYWYRRVMGKEIKFLLHFVKESKQDESGMPNNRFLAERTGGTYSTLKVQPAELEDSGVYFCASSQAGTSGGETQYFGPGTRLLVL.

The CDR3 spells CASSKDTDTQYF. CDR3 DNA sequence: TGTGCCAGTAGTAAAGACACAGATACGCAGTATTTT. The J gene is TRBJ2-3, the V gene TRBV19; no definite D call. Trimming cost V 4 bases and J 2 bases, with 4 bases left between them. Germline CDR1 reads LNHDA; CDR2 reads SQIVND (reference sequence). The CDR3 is 12 amino acids.

The chain carries TRBV29-1 and TRBJ2-3, with 8 bases aligning to TRBD2. V shed 1 base and J 6 bases; nucleotides not matched to a gene: 6. The CDR3 runs 14 residues. The germline gives CDR1 SQVTM, CDR2 ANQGSEA. CDR3 sequence: CSVEGLARTDTQYF. In DNA, the CDR3 is TGCAGCGTTGAAGGACTAGCGAGAACGGATACGCAGTATTTT.